This TCR beta chain was captured by sequencing in a study of control samples from healthy donors and cancer patients. V was pared by 4 bases and J by 4 bases, with 18 bases between. CDR3 length: 16 amino acids. Per the germline V gene, CDR1 is MGHRA and CDR2 is YSYEKL. Profiled with immunoSEQ multiplex PCR; TCRdb holds only in-frame clones, not every one. Among about 100,000 clones, over 75% were seen once, and the ten largest hold more than 15%. Material: blood. The chain employs TRBV4-1 and TRBJ2-3; D call uncertain. The source is a woman aged 50 to 65 in good health. The CDR3 DNA reads TGCGCCAGCAGCCCCTATACGGGCGGTTTGGCAGATACGCAGTATTTT. Protein: CASSPYTGGLADTQYF.